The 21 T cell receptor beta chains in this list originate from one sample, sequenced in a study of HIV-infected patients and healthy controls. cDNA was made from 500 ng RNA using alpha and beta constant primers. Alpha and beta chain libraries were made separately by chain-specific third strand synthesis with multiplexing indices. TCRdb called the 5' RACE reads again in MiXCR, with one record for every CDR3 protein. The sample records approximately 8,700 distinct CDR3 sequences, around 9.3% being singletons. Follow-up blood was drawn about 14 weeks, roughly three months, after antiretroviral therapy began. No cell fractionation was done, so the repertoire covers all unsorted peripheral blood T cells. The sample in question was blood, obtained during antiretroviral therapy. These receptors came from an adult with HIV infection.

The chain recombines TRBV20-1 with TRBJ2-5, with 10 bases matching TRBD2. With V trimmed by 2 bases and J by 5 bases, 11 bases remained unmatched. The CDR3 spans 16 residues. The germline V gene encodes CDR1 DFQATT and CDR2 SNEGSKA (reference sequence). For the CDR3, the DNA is TGCAGTGCTAGACCCCATCCCGTACTAGCGGGGGAGACCCAGTACTTC. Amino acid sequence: CSARPHPVLAGETQYF.

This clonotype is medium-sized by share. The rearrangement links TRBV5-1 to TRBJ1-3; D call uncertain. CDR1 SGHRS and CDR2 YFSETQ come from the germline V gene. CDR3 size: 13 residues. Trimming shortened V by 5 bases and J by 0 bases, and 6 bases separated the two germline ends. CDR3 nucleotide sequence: TGCGCCAGCAGTTCCAACTCTGGAAACACCATATATTTT. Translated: CASSSNSGNTIYF.

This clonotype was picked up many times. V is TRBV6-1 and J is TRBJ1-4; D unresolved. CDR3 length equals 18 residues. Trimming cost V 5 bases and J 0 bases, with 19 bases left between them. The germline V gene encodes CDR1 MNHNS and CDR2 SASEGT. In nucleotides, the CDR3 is TGTGCCAGCAGTCTCGAGGGCGGCATTGGCGCAACTAATGAAAAACTGTTTTTT. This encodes CASSLEGGIGATNEKLFF.

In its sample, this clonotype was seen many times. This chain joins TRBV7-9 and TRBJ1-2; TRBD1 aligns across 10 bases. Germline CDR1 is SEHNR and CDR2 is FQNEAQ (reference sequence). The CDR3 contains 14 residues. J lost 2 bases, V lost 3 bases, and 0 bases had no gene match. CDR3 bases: TGTGCCAGCAGCTTGGGACAGGGGAACTATGGCTACACCTTC. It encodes CASSLGQGNYGYTF. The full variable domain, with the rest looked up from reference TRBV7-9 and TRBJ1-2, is DTGVSQNPRHKITKRGQNVTFRCDPISEHNRLYWYRQTLGQGPEFLTYFQNEAQLEKSRLLSDRFSAERPKGSFSTLEIQRTEQGDSAMYLCASSLGQGNYGYTFGSGTRLTVV.

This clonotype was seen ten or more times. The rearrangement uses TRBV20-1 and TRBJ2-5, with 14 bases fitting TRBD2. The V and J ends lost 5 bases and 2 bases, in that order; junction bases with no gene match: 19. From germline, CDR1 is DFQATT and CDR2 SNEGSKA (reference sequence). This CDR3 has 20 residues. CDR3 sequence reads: CSADPRGGLAGGVQQETQYF. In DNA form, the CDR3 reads TGCAGTGCTGACCCGAGAGGCGGACTAGCGGGGGGCGTTCAACAAGAGACCCAGTACTTC.

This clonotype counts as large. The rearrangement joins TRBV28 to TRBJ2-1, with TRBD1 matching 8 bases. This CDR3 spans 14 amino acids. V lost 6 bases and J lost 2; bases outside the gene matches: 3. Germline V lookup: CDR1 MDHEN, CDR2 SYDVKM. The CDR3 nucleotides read TGTGCCAGCAGGTCAGGGGGCGCCTACAATGAGCAGTTCTTC. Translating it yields CASRSGGAYNEQFF. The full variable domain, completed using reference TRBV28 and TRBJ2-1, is DVKVTQSSRYLVKRTGEKVFLECVQDMDHENMFWYRQDPGLGLRLIYFSYDVKMKEKGDIPEGYSVSREKKERFSLILESASTNQTSMYLCASRSGGAYNEQFFGPGTRLTVL.

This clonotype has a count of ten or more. In nucleotides, the CDR3 is TGTGCCAGCTCACACCCTAGCTCCTACGAGCAGTACGTC. Protein product: CASSHPSSYEQYV. The V and J genes are TRBV18 and TRBJ2-7; D unclear. Trimming removed 4 bases from V and 0 bases from J, with 7 bases in between. The CDR3 runs to 13 residues. Germline loops: CDR1 KGHSH, CDR2 LQKENI.

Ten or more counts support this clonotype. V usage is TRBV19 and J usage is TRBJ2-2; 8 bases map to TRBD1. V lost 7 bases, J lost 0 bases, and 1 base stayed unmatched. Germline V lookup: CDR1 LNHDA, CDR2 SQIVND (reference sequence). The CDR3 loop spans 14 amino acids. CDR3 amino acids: CASMTGANTGELFF. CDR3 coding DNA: TGTGCCAGTATGACAGGGGCGAACACCGGGGAGCTGTTTTTT.

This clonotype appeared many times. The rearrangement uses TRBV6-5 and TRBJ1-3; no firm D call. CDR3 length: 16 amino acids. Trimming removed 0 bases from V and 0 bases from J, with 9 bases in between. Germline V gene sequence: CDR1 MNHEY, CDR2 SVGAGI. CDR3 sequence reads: CASSYSNSHSGNTIYF. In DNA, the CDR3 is TGTGCCAGCAGTTACTCGAACAGTCACTCTGGAAACACCATATATTTT.

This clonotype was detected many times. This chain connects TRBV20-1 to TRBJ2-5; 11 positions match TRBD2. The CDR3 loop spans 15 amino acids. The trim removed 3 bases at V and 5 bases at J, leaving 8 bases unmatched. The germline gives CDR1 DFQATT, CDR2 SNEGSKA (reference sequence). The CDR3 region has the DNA TGCAGTGCTAGTTTGATTAGCGGGAGGGAGGAGACCCAGTACTTC. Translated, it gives CSASLISGREETQYF.

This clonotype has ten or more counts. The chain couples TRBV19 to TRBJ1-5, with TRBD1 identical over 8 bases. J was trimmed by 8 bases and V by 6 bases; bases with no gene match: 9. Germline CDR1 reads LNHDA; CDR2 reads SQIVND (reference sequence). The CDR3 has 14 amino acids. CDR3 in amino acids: CASSTQGAEKPQHF. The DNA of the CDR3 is TGTGCCAGTAGCACGCAGGGGGCTGAGAAGCCCCAGCATTTT.

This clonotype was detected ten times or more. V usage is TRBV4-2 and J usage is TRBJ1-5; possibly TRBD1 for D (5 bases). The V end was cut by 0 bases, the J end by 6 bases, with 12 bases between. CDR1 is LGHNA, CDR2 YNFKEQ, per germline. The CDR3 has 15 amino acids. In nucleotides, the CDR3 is TGTGCCAGCAGCCAAGACATGGGGGGTCCTCAGCCCCAGCATTTT. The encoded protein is CASSQDMGGPQPQHF.

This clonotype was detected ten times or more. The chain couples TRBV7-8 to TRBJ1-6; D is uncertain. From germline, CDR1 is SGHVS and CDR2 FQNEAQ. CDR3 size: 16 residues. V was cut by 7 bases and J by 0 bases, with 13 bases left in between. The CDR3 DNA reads TGTGCCAGCACCGAGACGAGGTTCTCCTATAATTCACCCCTCCACTTT. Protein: CASTETRFSYNSPLHF.

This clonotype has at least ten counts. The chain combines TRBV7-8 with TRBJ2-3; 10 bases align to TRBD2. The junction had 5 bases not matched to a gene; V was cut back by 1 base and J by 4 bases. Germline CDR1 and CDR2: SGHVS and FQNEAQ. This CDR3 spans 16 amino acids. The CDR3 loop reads CASSLVASGSPDTQYF. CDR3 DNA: TGTGCCAGCAGCTTAGTTGCTAGCGGGAGTCCAGATACGCAGTATTTT.

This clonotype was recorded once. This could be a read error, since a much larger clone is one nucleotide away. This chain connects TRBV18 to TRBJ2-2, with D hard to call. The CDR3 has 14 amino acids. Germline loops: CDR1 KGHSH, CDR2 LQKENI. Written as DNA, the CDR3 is TGTACCAGCATGAGTCCCGAGCGTACCGGGGAGCTGTTTTTT. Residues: CTSMSPERTGELFF.

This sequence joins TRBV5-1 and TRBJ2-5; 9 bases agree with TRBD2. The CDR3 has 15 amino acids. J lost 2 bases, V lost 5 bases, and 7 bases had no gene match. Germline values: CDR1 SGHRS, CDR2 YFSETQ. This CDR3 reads CASSNSGRGQETQYF. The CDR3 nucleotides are TGCGCCAGCAGTAATAGCGGGAGAGGGCAAGAGACCCAGTACTTC.

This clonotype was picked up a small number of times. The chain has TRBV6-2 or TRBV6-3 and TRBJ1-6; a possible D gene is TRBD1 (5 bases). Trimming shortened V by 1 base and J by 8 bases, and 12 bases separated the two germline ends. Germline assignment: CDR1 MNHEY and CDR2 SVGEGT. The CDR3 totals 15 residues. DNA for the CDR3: TGTGCCAGCAGTTACTGGCAGGGAAGCGATTCACCCCTCCACTTT. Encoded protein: CASSYWQGSDSPLHF.

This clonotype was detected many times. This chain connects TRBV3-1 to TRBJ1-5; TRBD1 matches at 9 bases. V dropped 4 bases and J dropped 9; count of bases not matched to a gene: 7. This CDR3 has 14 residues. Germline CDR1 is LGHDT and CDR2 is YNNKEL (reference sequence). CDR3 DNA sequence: TGTGCCAGCAGCCCGAAACGACAGGGGGGGCCCCAGCATTTT. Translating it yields CASSPKRQGGPQHF.

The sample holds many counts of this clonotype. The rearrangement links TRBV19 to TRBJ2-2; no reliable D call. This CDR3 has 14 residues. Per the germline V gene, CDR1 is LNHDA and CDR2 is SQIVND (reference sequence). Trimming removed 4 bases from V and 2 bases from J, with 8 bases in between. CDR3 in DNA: TGTGCCAGTAGTAACACCAAAAACACCGGGGAGCTGTTTTTT. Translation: CASSNTKNTGELFF.

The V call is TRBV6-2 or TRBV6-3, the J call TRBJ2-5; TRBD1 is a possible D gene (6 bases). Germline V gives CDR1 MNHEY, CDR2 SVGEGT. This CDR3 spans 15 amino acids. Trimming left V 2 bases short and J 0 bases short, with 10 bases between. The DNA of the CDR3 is TGTGCCAGCAGTTACCGCCAGGGGTACCAAGAGACCCAGTACTTC. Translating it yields CASSYRQGYQETQYF.

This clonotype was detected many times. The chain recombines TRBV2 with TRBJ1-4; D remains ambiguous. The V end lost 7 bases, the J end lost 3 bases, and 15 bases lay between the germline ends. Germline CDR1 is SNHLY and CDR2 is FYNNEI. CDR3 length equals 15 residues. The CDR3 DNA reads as TGTGCCAGCACCGCAAGGGTGGGCGCTAATGAAAAACTGTTTTTT. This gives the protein CASTARVGANEKLFF.